This T cell receptor beta chain was profiled in a study of shared clonotypes between healthy human individuals. J gave up 5 bases and V 6 bases, and 4 bases lay outside the gene matches. Germline CDR1 LGHNT, CDR2 FRNRAP. There are 13 residues in the CDR3. Assay used: immunoSEQ multiplex PCR; TCRdb lists only in-frame clones, some missing. This sample has approximately 2.3 million clones; 85% to 95% occur once, and the top ten carry 0.35% to 0.45%. What was sequenced was naive CD4+ T cells from PBMCs. Sample subset: CD45RA+ positively selected. The chain recombines TRBV12-5 with TRBJ1-5, with TRBD1 identical over 7 bases. The sequence was obtained from a young man in good health. Some clones in this sample may be carry-over from other donors' samples. CDR3 residues: CASGQGGDQPQHF. CDR3 nucleotide sequence: TGTGCTAGTGGCCAGGGGGGAGATCAGCCCCAGCATTTT.